These 5 T cell receptor beta chains came from one sample sequenced in a study of blood T cell repertoires in COVID-19. Here immunoSEQ multiplex PCR was the method, and the copy in TCRdb shows in-frame clones only, minus some. The sample lists some 200,000 clones, more than 70% seen once, with approximately 8% in the top ten. Sequences were obtained from peripheral blood. The receptors originated from an older woman with acute or convalescent COVID-19.

Here the CDR3 DNA reads TGTGCCAGCAGCCCAGGGGGTTTTATCCGCCAAGAGACCCAGTACTTC. As protein: CASSPGGFIRQETQYF. V is TRBV11-1 and J is TRBJ2-5; 7 bases align to TRBD1. Losses at the gene ends were 5 bases for V and 1 base for J; bases not matched to a gene: 10. Germline CDR1 reads SGHAT; CDR2 reads FQDESV (reference sequence). The CDR3 is made up of 16 amino acids.

The chain has TRBV7-9 and TRBJ1-3, with D possibly TRBD1 on 5 matching bases. This CDR3 contains 14 residues. Per the germline V gene, CDR1 is SEHNR and CDR2 is FQNEAQ (reference sequence). Between the trimmed V and J ends, which lost 1 base and 7 bases, there was a span of 11 bases. CDR3 bases: TGTGCCAGCAGCTTAGATGGGAAGGGGAACACCATATATTTT. Protein: CASSLDGKGNTIYF.

The chain links TRBV19 to TRBJ1-5; D gene ambiguous. Germline CDR1 is LNHDA and CDR2 is SQIVND (reference sequence). Trimming cost V 2 bases and J 6 bases, with 11 bases left between them. The CDR3 has 14 amino acids. Here the CDR3 reads CASSIKATTQPQHF. In DNA form, the CDR3 reads TGTGCCAGTAGTATAAAGGCGACTACTCAGCCCCAGCATTTT. The variable domain in full, with the rest retrieved from reference TRBV19 and TRBJ1-5, is DGGITQSPKYLFRKEGQNVTLSCEQNLNHDAMYWYRQDPGQGLRLIYYSQIVNDFQKGDIAEGYSVSREKKESFPLTVTSAQKNPTAFYLCASSIKATTQPQHFGDGTRLSIL.

The genes are TRBV11-3 and TRBJ1-2; TRBD1 matches 9 bases. Trimming removed 3 bases from V and 5 bases from J; junction bases left unmatched: 7. The germline gives CDR1 SGHNT, CDR2 YENEEA. The CDR3 loop spans 15 amino acids. CDR3 nucleotides: TGTGCCAGCAGCTTCGGGACAGGGAGTAGATATGGCTACACCTTC. This codes for CASSFGTGSRYGYTF.

As regards this clone: In the same sample, other DNA sequences code for this CDR3. This chain connects TRBV28 to TRBJ2-7, with 7 positions matching TRBD1. The ends lost 6 bases at V and 1 base at J; junction bases unmatched: 3. Per germline, CDR1 MDHEN and CDR2 SYDVKM. CDR3 length: 13 amino acids. Here the CDR3 reads CASRRGPSYEQYF. The CDR3 DNA is TGTGCCAGCAGGAGGGGGCCATCCTACGAGCAGTACTTC.